The 31 T cell receptor beta chains given below trace back to one sample, sequenced in a study of blood T cell repertoires in COVID-19. Here immunoSEQ multiplex PCR was the method, and the copy in TCRdb shows in-frame clones only, minus some. The data hold approximately 390,000 clones, with almost 90% observed a single time. Material: peripheral blood. Receptors were obtained from a man in his late teens or twenties with active or convalescent COVID-19.

The chain couples TRBV4-3 to TRBJ2-7; tentatively, D is TRBD1 (6 bases). CDR1 and CDR2 from the germline V gene are LGHNA and YSLEER. The CDR3 sequence is 15 residues long. Trimming left V 3 bases short and J 2 bases short, with 14 bases between. In nucleotides, the CDR3 is TGCGCCAGCAGCCAGGCAACCGGACAGCCCTACGAGCAGTACTTC. Protein: CASSQATGQPYEQYF.

The J gene is TRBJ2-2, the V gene TRBV7-2; TRBD1 agrees at 9 bases. This CDR3 region has 14 residues. Germline V CDR1 and CDR2: SGHTA, FQGNSA. V shed 6 bases, J shed 4 bases, and the junction held 3 bases outside the gene matches. Here the CDR3 DNA reads TGTGCCAGCAGATGGGGACAGGGCACCGGGGAGCTGTTTTTT. Amino acids: CASRWGQGTGELFF.

This chain uses TRBV27 with TRBJ1-5, with D uncertain. Trimming pared 5 bases from V and 6 bases from J, leaving 20 bases between. The CDR3 extends over 16 amino acids. Germline V gives CDR1 MNHEY, CDR2 SMNVEV (reference sequence). CDR3 protein: CASSRERSKGIQPQHF. DNA of the CDR3: TGTGCCAGCAGTCGGGAGAGGTCGAAGGGCATTCAGCCCCAGCATTTT.

This sequence joins TRBV19 and TRBJ1-5, with D unresolved. The CDR3 has 14 residues. Germline-derived CDR1 and CDR2 are LNHDA and SQIVND (reference sequence). Trimming took 3 bases from V and 1 from J, leaving 7 bases between them. This CDR3 reads CASSIGQSNQPQHF. The CDR3 DNA follows: TGTGCCAGTAGTATTGGGCAGAGCAATCAGCCCCAGCATTTT.

The J gene is TRBJ2-3, the V gene TRBV6-5; D not certain. Germline V gene sequence: CDR1 MNHEY, CDR2 SVGAGI. V was trimmed by 1 base and J by 0 bases, leaving 8 bases between them. The CDR3 has 15 amino acids. This chain's CDR3 is CASSYYSSSTDTQYF. Written as DNA, the CDR3 is TGTGCCAGCAGTTACTACAGTTCTAGCACAGATACGCAGTATTTT.

V usage is TRBV30 and J usage is TRBJ1-6; no clear D. Looked up from germline, CDR1 is GTSNPN and CDR2 is SVGIG (reference sequence). The CDR3 runs 15 residues. Trimming pared 0 bases from V and 4 bases from J, leaving 10 bases between. The DNA for the CDR3 is TGTGCCTGGAGTGTGGCAGATCCATATAATTCACCCCTCCACTTT. It yields the protein CAWSVADPYNSPLHF.

The chain couples TRBV7-9 to TRBJ1-1; 7 positions match TRBD1. CDR1 SEHNR and CDR2 FQNEAQ come from the germline V gene (reference sequence). V was clipped by 4 bases and J by 5 bases; unmatched bases: 7. The CDR3 is 14 residues long. For the CDR3, the DNA is TGTGCCAGCAGCTCCCAGGGGGTTCGGACTGAAGCTTTCTTT. It encodes CASSSQGVRTEAFF.

This chain joins TRBV18 and TRBJ2-5; the match to TRBD2 covers 7 bases. The CDR3 has 19 residues. Per the germline V gene, CDR1 is KGHSH and CDR2 is LQKENI. Trimming took 2 bases from V and 5 from J; bases not matched to a gene: 20. Written as DNA, the CDR3 is TGTGCCAGCTCACCAGCCAAATCCCCCCTTGCGGGGGTACGGGAGACCCAGTACTTC. This sequence encodes CASSPAKSPLAGVRETQYF.

The V gene is TRBV3-1 (or the pseudogene TRBV3-2), the J gene TRBJ2-7; 10 bases line up with TRBD1. Trimming at V came to 2 bases and at J to 5 bases, leaving 6 bases not matched to a gene. This CDR3 has 15 amino acids. The germline CDR1 and CDR2 sequences are LGHDT and YNNKEL (reference sequence). In DNA form, the CDR3 reads TGTGCCAGCAGCCAAACCGGGACAGGGGAGGACGAGCAGTACTTC. Amino acid sequence: CASSQTGTGEDEQYF.

A single count supports this clone. This chain links TRBV27 with TRBJ1-2; no firm D call. CDR3 length equals 14 residues. Germline CDR1 and CDR2: MNHEY and SMNVEV (reference sequence). V dropped 5 bases and J dropped 4 bases, with 14 bases sitting between them. CDR3 sequence (DNA): TGTGCCAGCAGTCTCGATCCTATAGCCTATGGCTACACCTTC. Encoded protein: CASSLDPIAYGYTF.

V gene TRBV29-1 combines with J gene TRBJ2-7; 8 bases are a match to TRBD1. The CDR3 is made up of 12 amino acids. CDR1 SQVTM and CDR2 ANQGSEA come from the germline V gene. V shed 6 bases, J shed 6 bases, and the junction held 7 bases outside the gene matches. CDR3 nucleotide sequence: TGCAGCGTCGGAGGACAGGGAGGCGAGCAGTACTTC. Protein sequence: CSVGGQGGEQYF.

This clone was counted once. The chain joins TRBV6-5 to TRBJ2-2; D unclear. The germline CDR1 and CDR2 sequences are MNHEY and SVGAGI. Trimming pared 2 bases from V and 0 bases from J, leaving 4 bases between. This CDR3 comprises 14 residues. This CDR3 reads CASSYLPNTGELFF. In DNA, the CDR3 is TGTGCCAGCAGTTACCTTCCGAACACCGGGGAGCTGTTTTTT.

The rearrangement links TRBV11-2 to TRBJ2-1; 7 bases align to TRBD2. V shed 2 bases, J shed 3 bases, and the junction held 4 bases outside the gene matches. This CDR3 comprises 15 residues. Germline CDR1 is SGHAT and CDR2 is FQNNGV. In DNA, the CDR3 is TGTGCCAGCAGCTTATTGGCTAGCGGCTACAATGAGCAGTTCTTC. This translates into CASSLLASGYNEQFF.

In DNA form, the CDR3 reads TGTGCCATCAGTGAGCCGGGACTAGCGGGGGGGCCGGACGCAGATACGCAGTATTTT. Protein sequence: CAISEPGLAGGPDADTQYF. This chain connects TRBV10-3 to TRBJ2-3; 16 positions agree with TRBD2. The CDR3 sequence is 19 residues long. Unmatched junction bases numbered 9, after V lost 2 bases and J lost 4 bases. The germline gives CDR1 ENHRY, CDR2 SYGVKD.

The chain has TRBV5-4 and TRBJ2-3, with TRBD2 matching over 8 bases. The ends lost 4 bases at V and 4 bases at J; junction bases unmatched: 8. Germline CDR1 SGHNT, CDR2 YYREEE (reference sequence). The length of the CDR3 is 15 residues. DNA for the CDR3: TGTGCCAGCAGCCCCAGTAGCGGGATAGCAGATACGCAGTATTTT. Its translation is CASSPSSGIADTQYF.

CDR3 nucleotide sequence: TGTGCCAGCAGCTGGGCGGGGACCGGTTACGAGCAGTACTTC. It encodes CASSWAGTGYEQYF. The J gene is TRBJ2-7, the V gene TRBV7-3, with D perhaps TRBD2 (6 bases). From germline, CDR1 is SGHTA and CDR2 FQGTGA. There are 14 residues in the CDR3. Trimming left V 4 bases short and J 4 bases short, with 14 bases between.

V is TRBV24-1 and J is TRBJ2-3; 10 bases align to TRBD2. CDR1 and CDR2 from the germline V gene are KGHDR and SFDVKD. There are 18 residues in the CDR3. With V trimmed by 5 bases and J by 5 bases, 15 bases remained unmatched. Here the CDR3 DNA reads TGTGCCACCAGTGGCGACAGCGGGAGGGCCATTCAAAGAGATACGCAGTATTTT. Its translation is CATSGDSGRAIQRDTQYF.

This clone was observed once. V gene TRBV28 combines with J gene TRBJ1-2; no clear D gene. Trimming stripped 6 bases from V and 2 bases from J, with 16 bases between. The CDR3 loop spans 15 amino acids. Germline CDR1 is MDHEN and CDR2 is SYDVKM. In nucleotides, the CDR3 is TGTGCCAGCAGCCGAGGGTTATCATCCAACTATGGCTACACCTTC. It translates to CASSRGLSSNYGYTF.

CDR3 DNA: TGTGCCAGCAGTGACTTACAGGGAATGACGGCTTTCTTT. Translated, it gives CASSDLQGMTAFF. This chain connects TRBV2 to TRBJ1-1; D may be TRBD1 (6 bases). Germline values: CDR1 SNHLY, CDR2 FYNNEI. The CDR3 length is 13 residues. Trimming cost V 3 bases and J 11 bases, with 16 bases left between them.

The genes are TRBV19 and TRBJ2-1, with no clear D. V was clipped by 5 bases and J by 0 bases, with 8 bases between them. CDR3 length: 14 residues. The V gene's germline CDR1 is LNHDA and CDR2 SQIVND (reference sequence). CDR3 DNA: TGTGCCAGTAGTCGTACGGTCTCCTACAATGAGCAGTTCTTC. Its protein product is CASSRTVSYNEQFF.

The J gene is TRBJ2-7, the V gene TRBV20-1; D unclear. Germline V gives CDR1 DFQATT, CDR2 SNEGSKA (reference sequence). V dropped 6 bases and J dropped 2 bases, with 8 bases sitting between them. The CDR3 loop spans 11 amino acids. Written as DNA, the CDR3 is TGCAGTGCGGCAGGAACCTACGAGCAGTACTTC. It encodes CSAAGTYEQYF.

The chain recombines TRBV4-2 with TRBJ2-2, with a tentative D call TRBD2 (6 bases). In germline, CDR1 is LGHNA, CDR2 YNFKEQ. Trimming cost V 6 bases and J 6 bases, with 14 bases left between them. The CDR3 has 14 residues. CDR3 in DNA: TGTGCCAGCAGGCGCGGGACCGTCCCCGGGGAGCTGTTTTTT. It translates to CASRRGTVPGELFF.

The genes are TRBV2 and TRBJ2-7; D remains ambiguous. The germline gives CDR1 SNHLY, CDR2 FYNNEI. The CDR3 is 14 residues long. V shed 3 bases and J shed 1 base, with 10 bases lying between them. CDR3 DNA: TGTGCCAGCAGTGAGGCAGGCGAGTCCTACGAGCAGTACTTC. It encodes CASSEAGESYEQYF.

This chain uses TRBV10-3 with TRBJ2-1, with 10 bases that match TRBD2. Per the germline V gene, CDR1 is ENHRY and CDR2 is SYGVKD. The ends lost 4 bases at V and 0 bases at J; junction bases unmatched: 3. This CDR3 has 16 amino acids. The CDR3 DNA is TGTGCCATCAGTGCTAGCGGGAGACACTCCTACAATGAGCAGTTCTTC. It encodes CAISASGRHSYNEQFF.

This chain uses TRBV2 with TRBJ2-1; possibly TRBD2 for D (5 bases). CDR1 and CDR2 from the germline V gene are SNHLY and FYNNEI. The length of the CDR3 is 12 residues. V lost 10 bases and J 6 bases, leaving 13 bases between the germline ends. The CDR3 protein is CATGAGSNEQFF. In nucleotides, the CDR3 is TGTGCCACCGGAGCTGGGAGCAATGAGCAGTTCTTC.

The chain employs TRBV9 and TRBJ1-2, with 7 positions matching TRBD1. V dropped 0 bases and J dropped 8; count of bases not matched to a gene: 7. CDR3 length: 14 amino acids. CDR1 and CDR2 from the germline V gene are SGDLS and YYNGEE. The CDR3 spells CASSVEGALGGYTF. DNA for the CDR3: TGTGCCAGCAGCGTAGAGGGGGCACTCGGGGGCTACACCTTC.

The V call is TRBV6-4, the J call TRBJ2-2, with D uncertain. Trimming pared 2 bases from V and 5 bases from J, leaving 6 bases between. Germline CDR1 MRHNA, CDR2 SNTAGT. This CDR3 region has 13 residues. CDR3 sequence reads: CASSDLRTGELFF. For the CDR3, the DNA is TGTGCCAGCAGTGACCTGCGGACCGGGGAGCTGTTTTTT.

This clone was seen only once. V and J are TRBV11-2 and TRBJ2-7; a possible D gene is TRBD1 (5 bases). This CDR3 has 14 residues. Per the germline V gene, CDR1 is SGHAT and CDR2 is FQNNGV. Trimming pared 5 bases from V and 0 bases from J, leaving 11 bases between. The CDR3 DNA is TGTGCCAGCAGCAAGGGGTTCAGCTCCTACGAGCAGTACTTC. Its translation is CASSKGFSSYEQYF.

The chain links TRBV28 to TRBJ2-7; perhaps TRBD1 as D (5 bases). The ends were cut back, 7 bases at V and 2 bases at J, with 9 bases in the middle. The germline gives CDR1 MDHEN, CDR2 SYDVKM. The CDR3 runs to 12 residues. CDR3 nucleotides: TGTGCCAGCAAACGACAGACCTACGAGCAGTACTTC. It encodes CASKRQTYEQYF.

The chain employs TRBV19 and TRBJ2-5; TRBD2 matches at 10 bases. The CDR3 consists of 17 residues. V gave up 5 bases and J gave up 1 base; unmatched junction bases: 10. The germline V gene encodes CDR1 LNHDA and CDR2 SQIVND (reference sequence). The DNA for the CDR3 is TGTGCCAGTAGTCCCCTTCCGAGGACTAGCGGCCAAGAGACCCAGTACTTC. Translated, it gives CASSPLPRTSGQETQYF.

This CDR3 reads CASRKLKDRVRTPLHF. The CDR3 nucleotides are TGTGCCAGTAGGAAACTTAAGGACAGGGTGAGAACACCCCTCCACTTT. The V and J genes are TRBV19 and TRBJ1-6, with TRBD1 matching over 8 bases. CDR3 size: 16 residues. Germline V gives CDR1 LNHDA, CDR2 SQIVND (reference sequence). J was trimmed by 11 bases and V by 6 bases; bases with no gene match: 15.